This is a list of T cell receptor beta chains from one sample in a study of T cell changes during pregnancy in multiple sclerosis. TCRdb's copy holds only in-frame clones and misses some; the assay was immunoSEQ multiplex PCR. Among tens of thousands of clones, 85% to 95% were seen once, and the ten largest hold 2.5% to 3.5%. The material was peripheral blood, obtained in the third trimester of pregnancy. The receptors derive from a female donor in good health, enrolled as a control in a pregnancy study. Both conserved end residues are part of each CDR3. Not every row has a clone size; where given, it reads once, few, many or a size class.

V gene,clone size,CDR3 protein
TRBV6-6,.,CASSSGTGMSYEQYF
TRBV27,.,CASSPVRANEQFF
TRBV2,.,CASMGGTGVRNTEAFF
TRBV15,.,CATSRGKGGSDTDTQYF
TRBV7-8,.,CASSYGQKETQYF
TRBV25-1,few,CASSKSGTGYSPLHF
TRBV6-1,.,CASSRTGETNEKLFF
TRBV6-5,.,CASGTGTSGDEQYF
TRBV2,few,CASSPDRDQPQHF
TRBV29-1,.,CSVGELARETQYF
TRBV5-1,.,CASSPPDRGSTGELFF
TRBV28,.,CASSLGGSETEAFF